This T cell receptor (beta chain) was recorded in a study of control samples from healthy donors and cancer patients. The CDR3 spans 15 residues. V lost 4 bases to trimming and J lost 4 bases, with 18 bases between them. Germline V gene lookup returns CDR1 SGHNT and CDR2 YYREEE (reference sequence). Profiling relied on immunoSEQ multiplex PCR, and the TCRdb table lists in-frame clones only, not all of them. The sample has 150,000 or so clones, roughly 92% seen once. This clone was observed once. The source is a man between 18 and 35 years old in good health. Sequenced sample: blood. This chain connects TRBV5-4 to TRBJ2-7, with a weak D call TRBD1 (5 bases). Here the CDR3 reads CASSRKSTDPYEQYF. CDR3 in DNA: TGTGCCAGCAGCCGAAAATCGACAGACCCATACGAGCAGTACTTC.